A selection of T cell receptor beta chains follows, all from one sample in a study of blood T cell repertoires in COVID-19. The protocol was immunoSEQ multiplex PCR, while the TCRdb copy is restricted to in-frame clones and leaves out a portion. The sample carries 140,000 to 150,000 clones, about 86% recorded once. Sample: peripheral blood. Receptors originate from a human donor in a cohort sampled during active COVID-19. CDR3s include the opening cysteine and the closing phenylalanine or tryptophan. The D gene is left open where the match is weak. Size is stated for part of the rows, as once, few or many counts, or as a class when the clone is expanded.

TGCGCCAGCAGCTTAGCCGATAGCCGTGGACTGTTTTTT CASSLADSRGLFF . TRBV5-1 . TRBJ1-4
TGTGCCAGCAGGAGAGCACTAGCGGGCTCCTACGAGCAGTACTTC CASRRALAGSYEQYF . TRBV28 TRBD2 TRBJ2-7
TGTGCCAGCAGATCTAAAAAACGGACTAGCGGGGATACCTACGAGCAGTACTTC CASRSKKRTSGDTYEQYF . TRBV27 TRBD2 TRBJ2-7
TGCGCCAGCAGCTCGAGAGGGACAGGGCACTACGAGCAGTACTTC CASSSRGTGHYEQYF . TRBV5-1 TRBD1 TRBJ2-7
TGTGCCAGCAGGTTGGGGACAACCACCTACGAGCAGTACTTC CASRLGTTTYEQYF few TRBV7-3 . TRBJ2-7
TGTGCCAGCAGTCCCCGGGGGGCCTACAATGAGCAGTTCTTC CASSPRGAYNEQFF . TRBV28 TRBD2 TRBJ2-1
TGTGCCAGCAGCGGAGGTAGCGGGGGACAAGAGACCCAGTACTTC CASSGGSGGQETQYF . TRBV7-9 TRBD2 TRBJ2-5
TGTGCCAGCAGTATAGCGGGGAATCAGCCCCAGCATTTT CASSIAGNQPQHF . TRBV7-6 . TRBJ1-5
TGTGCCAGCTCTCCCTTCGGACAGGTCAACACTGAAGCTTTCTTT CASSPFGQVNTEAFF few TRBV18 TRBD1 TRBJ1-1
TGTGCCAGCAGCGACAGGGGCCCCTACGAGCAGTACTTC CASSDRGPYEQYF . TRBV28 TRBD1 TRBJ2-7
TGTGCCAGCAGCCAAGGGCTAGCGGTCACCTACGAGCAGTACTTC CASSQGLAVTYEQYF . TRBV3-1/TRBV3-2 TRBD2 TRBJ2-7
TGTGCCAGCAGCCCCTATCTAGCGACCTACAATGAGCAGTTCTTC CASSPYLATYNEQFF . TRBV4-2 . TRBJ2-1
TGCAGCATGACGGGGGGGAACTATGGCTACACCTTC CSMTGGNYGYTF few TRBV29-1 . TRBJ1-2
TGTGCCAGCAGCCGGCGGGATGGGTGCGACACTGAAGCTTTCTTT CASSRRDGCDTEAFF few TRBV6-4 . TRBJ1-1
TGTGCCAGCAGCCAATGGACAGATGGCTACACCTTC CASSQWTDGYTF . TRBV3-1/TRBV3-2 . TRBJ1-2
TGTGCCAGCAGTGACGTGGCCACAGATACGCAGTATTTT CASSDVATDTQYF . TRBV6-4 . TRBJ2-3
TGTGCCACCAGCAGAGATCTAGCGGGGAGCTACAATGAGCAGTTCTTC CATSRDLAGSYNEQFF . TRBV15 TRBD2 TRBJ2-1
TGTGCCAGCTGGGGGACAGGGGGCCGTTCCCACGAGCAGTACTTC CASWGTGGRSHEQYF once TRBV28 TRBD1 TRBJ2-7
TGCAGTGCTAGGACATCTTCCGCGTACTTC CSARTSSAYF . TRBV20-1 . TRBJ2-7
TGTGCCAGCAGCGTTGGTTCGGGTACTGGCAATGAGCAGTTCTTC CASSVGSGTGNEQFF few TRBV7-6 . TRBJ2-1
TGTGCCAGCAGTCGACAGGGGGGGTTCGGGGATGGCTACACCTTC CASSRQGGFGDGYTF . TRBV7-2 TRBD1 TRBJ1-2
TGTGCCAGCAGTTTAGTGGGGGCCTCCAAAAACATTCAGTACTTC CASSLVGASKNIQYF . TRBV28 . TRBJ2-4
TGTGCCAGCAGTAAGCGGGGGACAACTAATGAAAAACTGTTTTTT CASSKRGTTNEKLFF few TRBV6-5 . TRBJ1-4
TGTGCCAGCAGTTCCCAGACAGCCTCGGGCTACGAGCAGTACTTC CASSSQTASGYEQYF . TRBV28 . TRBJ2-7
TGTGCCACCAGCCCGAGGGGGGGGCATCAGCCCCAGCATTTT CATSPRGGHQPQHF . TRBV15 . TRBJ1-5
TGTGCCAGCAGCCAACAGGGCTCCCTCTACGAGCAGTACTTC CASSQQGSLYEQYF . TRBV6-5 . TRBJ2-7
TGTGCCAGCAGTTTAGGGGGGGTTGGCAATCAGCCCCAGCATTTT CASSLGGVGNQPQHF . TRBV28 . TRBJ1-5
TGCGCCAGCAGCCGCTCCGGGACAGGGGAGTACGAGCAGTACTTC CASSRSGTGEYEQYF . TRBV4-3 TRBD1 TRBJ2-7
TGTGCCAGCAGCAGGACTAGCGGGACAGATACGCAGTATTTT CASSRTSGTDTQYF . TRBV4-2 TRBD2 TRBJ2-3
TGTGCCAGCAGCCAACAATCGGGAGACTATGGCTACACCTTC CASSQQSGDYGYTF . TRBV3-1/TRBV3-2 . TRBJ1-2
TGTGCCAGCAGCTTTGGGACTAGCGGGAGGGTGGGCCAAGAGACCCAGTACTTC CASSFGTSGRVGQETQYF . TRBV7-9 TRBD2 TRBJ2-5
TGTGCCAGCGCTCCGGGACAGAGATACGAGGCCCAGTACTTC CASAPGQRYEAQYF once TRBV6-5 TRBD1 TRBJ2-5
TGTGCCACCAGCAGAGATTTGGACAGGAGCAACACTGAAGCTTTCTTT CATSRDLDRSNTEAFF . TRBV15 TRBD1 TRBJ1-1
TGTGCCAGCAGCCTCCCACAGGTGATCTACGAGCAGTACTTC CASSLPQVIYEQYF few TRBV11-2 . TRBJ2-7
TGTGCCAGCAGTTACCTCGACCGCGGTGGGGCCAACGTCCTGACTTTC CASSYLDRGGANVLTF few TRBV6-5 . TRBJ2-6
TGTGCCAGCAGTTTACAGGGAACTGAAGCTTTCTTT CASSLQGTEAFF . TRBV12-3/TRBV12-4 . TRBJ1-1
TGCAGCGTTGAAGATGCTGCGGATACGCAGTATTTT CSVEDAADTQYF . TRBV29-1 . TRBJ2-3
TGTGCCAGCAGTTTAAAACCGGGACAGAGTGATGGCTACACCTTC CASSLKPGQSDGYTF . TRBV6-6 TRBD1 TRBJ1-2
TGTGCCAGTAGTTTAAACAGGCCCGCTAACTATGGCTACACCTTC CASSLNRPANYGYTF once TRBV19 . TRBJ1-2
TGTGCCAGAAGCTTTCGGGGACAGGGGGTTTCAGGCAATCAGCCCCAGCATTTT CARSFRGQGVSGNQPQHF . TRBV5-3 TRBD1 TRBJ1-5
TGTGCCAGTAGTACGGGGGACTCACCCCTCCACTTT CASSTGDSPLHF . TRBV19 . TRBJ1-6
TGTGCCAGCAGCGTAGTAGGAGGGAGCGGTGAGCAGTTCTTC CASSVVGGSGEQFF . TRBV9 . TRBJ2-1
TGCGCCAGCAGCTTGGACAGGCAGACAACTAATGAAAAACTGTTTTTT CASSLDRQTTNEKLFF . TRBV5-1 . TRBJ1-4
TGTGCCATCAGTGAACAGGGTCCCGGGGCCAACGTCCTGACTTTC CAISEQGPGANVLTF . TRBV10-3 . TRBJ2-6
TGTGCCAGCAGCCTTGGAACAGGACCTAATCAGCCCCAGCATTTT CASSLGTGPNQPQHF . TRBV4-2 . TRBJ1-5
TGTGCCAGCAGTTTCACAGGGACAGGGGGGGACGAGCAGTACTTC CASSFTGTGGDEQYF few TRBV28 TRBD1 TRBJ2-7
TGTGCCAGCAGAAGATCTCCGGGACTAGCGTTTTCCTGGTCCGGGGAGCTGTTTTTT CASRRSPGLAFSWSGELFF . TRBV27 TRBD2 TRBJ2-2
TGTGCCAGCAGGACAGGGGGGTACGAGCAGTACTTC CASRTGGYEQYF . TRBV6-5 TRBD1 TRBJ2-7
TGCGCCAGCAGCTTGGCGGGAGGGCCTCGGGTAGATACGCAGTATTTT CASSLAGGPRVDTQYF once TRBV5-1 TRBD2 TRBJ2-3
TGTGCCAGCAGTTTCGGGACAGGGGGACTCTACACCTTC CASSFGTGGLYTF . TRBV28 TRBD1 TRBJ1-2
TGTGCCAGCAGCTTACGACAGGAGAATTCACCCCTCCACTTT CASSLRQENSPLHF . TRBV7-9 . TRBJ1-6
TGTGCCAGCAGCGAAGGGGGATTTGGCTACACCTTC CASSEGGFGYTF . TRBV28 . TRBJ1-2
TGTGCCAGCAGTTTTCAGCGGCAGACCCAGTACTTC CASSFQRQTQYF . TRBV28 . TRBJ2-5